Following are 31 T cell receptor beta chains from one sample sequenced in a study of T-cell reconstitution after alpha-beta-depleted transplantation in children. Preparation of the TCRbeta library involved a method that used unique molecular identifiers. From the PCR reads, TCRdb called clonotypes with MiXCR, one entry per CDR3 protein. The data contain approximately 630,000 distinct CDR3 sequences, about an eighth of them seen just once; the ten biggest clones take up roughly 0.84%. The specimen was PBMCs, collected before TCRalphabeta/CD19-depleted stem cell transplant. All receptors come from a girl aged 2 to 9 with congenital amegakaryocytic thrombocytopenia, due to receive a stem cell transplant.

A few counts support this clonotype. The chain combines TRBV18 with TRBJ2-7; no clear D. This CDR3 is 13 amino acids long. Deletions cut 2 bases from V and 0 bases from J, with 5 bases between. Germline V gene data show CDR1 as KGHSH and CDR2 as LQKENI. CDR3 nucleotide sequence: TGTGCCAGCTCACCATACCTCTCCTACGAGCAGTACTTC. Translation gives CASSPYLSYEQYF. Full variable domain (remainder filled in from reference TRBV18 and TRBJ2-7): NAGVMQNPRHLVRRRGQEARLRCSPMKGHSHVYWYRQLPEEGLKFMVYLQKENIIDESGMPKERFSAEFPKEGPSILRIQQVVRGDSAAYFCASSPYLSYEQYFGPGTRLTVT.

This clonotype has only a few counts. The chain uses TRBV10-1 and TRBJ2-3; a possible D gene is TRBD1 (6 bases). Germline V gives CDR1 WNHNN, CDR2 SYGVQD (reference sequence). This CDR3 is built from 18 residues. Trimming cost V 2 bases and J 0 bases, with 18 bases left between them. The DNA of the CDR3 is TGCGCCAGCAGTGAGACCCTCTGGACCGGGACAAGCACAGATACGCAGTATTTT. Encoded protein: CASSETLWTGTSTDTQYF.

This clonotype was counted at least ten times. The V gene is TRBV12-3 or TRBV12-4, the J gene TRBJ1-1; D is undetermined. Trimming took off 6 bases at V and 5 bases at J, with 10 bases between the two ends. The CDR3 runs 12 residues. The CDR3 DNA reads as TGTGCCAGCAGCCCTCGGATGACTGAAGCTTTCTTT. As protein: CASSPRMTEAFF.

At least ten counts were recorded for this clonotype. The V gene is TRBV20-1, the J gene TRBJ2-1; D is possibly TRBD2 (6 bases). The CDR3 has 12 amino acids. In germline, CDR1 is DFQATT, CDR2 SNEGSKA (reference sequence). V was pared by 0 bases and J by 8 bases, with 8 bases between. The CDR3 coding sequence is TGCAGTGCTAGAGACCCGGGGGATGAGCAGTTCTTC. This translates into CSARDPGDEQFF.

The chain uses TRBV29-1 and TRBJ2-1; D unclear. The V and J ends lost 4 bases and 9 bases respectively, with 22 bases between them. Germline V CDR1 and CDR2: SQVTM, ANQGSEA. The CDR3 sequence is 15 residues long. CDR3 nucleotides: TGCAGCGTTGGTTTATCGGCTATGGGGAAGGGTGAGCAGTTCTTC. This sequence encodes CSVGLSAMGKGEQFF.

J is TRBJ1-5 and V is TRBV5-5; 8 nucleotides agree with TRBD1. J gave up 4 bases and V 0 bases, and 3 bases lay outside the gene matches. The germline gives CDR1 SGHKS, CDR2 YYEKEE (reference sequence). The CDR3 totals 15 residues. The CDR3 DNA is TGTGCCAGCAGCTTGGGGACAGGGAAGAATCAGCCCCAGCATTTT. This gives the protein CASSLGTGKNQPQHF.

This clonotype turned up a few times. The rearrangement links TRBV7-9 to TRBJ1-2; D remains ambiguous. The V gene lost 1 base and the J gene lost 4 bases, with 19 bases spanning the gap. The CDR3 is made up of 17 amino acids. CDR1 SEHNR and CDR2 FQNEAQ come from the germline V gene (reference sequence). The CDR3 DNA reads as TGTGCCAGCAGCTTAGTAAACACAGATCCGTTACTCTATGGCTACACCTTC. Translated: CASSLVNTDPLLYGYTF.

The V and J genes are TRBV20-1 and TRBJ2-1; D is unresolved. Germline lookup yields CDR1 DFQATT and CDR2 SNEGSKA (reference sequence). This CDR3 is 10 amino acids long. V dropped 6 bases and J dropped 10 bases, with 10 bases sitting between them. Here the CDR3 reads CSATDGEQFF. As DNA, the CDR3 is TGCAGTGCCACCGATGGAGAGCAGTTCTTC.

This clonotype was counted many times. The rearrangement links TRBV20-1 to TRBJ2-1; D might be TRBD1 or TRBD2, each matching 5 bases. Germline loops: CDR1 DFQATT, CDR2 SNEGSKA (reference sequence). There are 15 residues in the CDR3. The CDR3 DNA is TGCAGGGGGCAGCGGACCTTGAGGGACTACAATGAGCAGTTCTTC. This sequence encodes CRGQRTLRDYNEQFF.

This clonotype was seen more than once but under ten times. The V call is TRBV5-1, the J call TRBJ2-1; D is uncertain. CDR1 is SGHRS and CDR2 is YFSETQ in the germline V gene. The V end was cut by 2 bases, the J end by 10 bases, with 7 bases between. The CDR3 loop spans 11 amino acids. CDR3 DNA: TGCGCCAGCAGCTTAGTCAAAGAGCAGTTCTTC. Encoded protein: CASSLVKEQFF.

This clonotype was seen repeatedly, ten times or more. The chain employs TRBV6-2 or TRBV6-3 and TRBJ2-7, with 8 nucleotides matching TRBD2. J was trimmed by 7 bases and V by 7 bases; bases with no gene match: 9. CDR1 and CDR2 from the germline V gene are MNHEY and SVGEGT. The CDR3 spans 13 residues. The CDR3 is CASTSLAGDEQYF. The DNA for the CDR3 is TGTGCCAGCACCAGCCTAGCGGGTGATGAGCAGTACTTC.

Many counts were recorded for this clonotype. The rearrangement uses TRBV20-1 and TRBJ2-3, with a weak D call TRBD1 (6 bases). The V gene lost 5 bases and the J gene lost 0 bases, with 18 bases spanning the gap. Per the germline V gene, CDR1 is DFQATT and CDR2 is SNEGSKA (reference sequence). CDR3 length equals 16 residues. CDR3 in DNA: TGCAGTGCTCTCCCAACACAGGGTTTTAGCACAGATACGCAGTATTTT. Protein product: CSALPTQGFSTDTQYF.

The sample holds a few counts of this clonotype. The chain combines TRBV12-3 or TRBV12-4 with TRBJ2-1, with 10 bases lining up with TRBD2. V lost 7 bases, J lost 9 bases, and 6 bases stayed unmatched. This CDR3 contains 13 residues. CDR3 in amino acids: CASTLAGAREQFF. The DNA of the CDR3 is TGTGCCAGCACTCTAGCGGGAGCACGTGAGCAGTTCTTC.

In its sample, this clonotype was seen a few times. This chain uses TRBV27 with TRBJ2-1; D is perhaps TRBD1 (5 bases). Germline V lookup: CDR1 MNHEY, CDR2 SMNVEV (reference sequence). This CDR3 contains 16 residues. V was cut by 10 bases and J by 4 bases, with 23 bases left in between. The CDR3 loop is CATQTAQRPDYNEQFF. The CDR3 DNA sequence: TGTGCCACCCAGACAGCCCAACGGCCTGATTACAATGAGCAGTTCTTC.

There are many counts of this clonotype. The chain combines TRBV20-1 with TRBJ1-2; the match to TRBD1 covers 7 bases. The germline V gene encodes CDR1 DFQATT and CDR2 SNEGSKA (reference sequence). This CDR3 comprises 12 residues. After removal of 6 bases from V and 4 bases from J, the junction contained 5 bases not matched to a gene. Written as DNA, the CDR3 is TGCAGTGCGCCCCGACAGGGCTATGGCTACACCTTC. It yields the protein CSAPRQGYGYTF.

The V gene is TRBV18, the J gene TRBJ2-7; weak D call: TRBD2 (5 bases). V was trimmed by 8 bases and J by 6 bases, leaving 20 bases between them. There are 14 residues in the CDR3. Germline-derived CDR1 and CDR2 are KGHSH and LQKENI. CDR3 sequence: CASTLRSVPGEQYF. The CDR3 region has the DNA TGTGCCAGCACCCTCCGTAGCGTCCCGGGCGAGCAGTACTTC.

This clonotype appeared a few times. This chain connects TRBV30 to TRBJ2-3; perhaps TRBD1 as D (6 bases). There are 13 residues in the CDR3. Per germline, CDR1 GTSNPN and CDR2 SVGIG (reference sequence). The V gene lost 4 bases and the J gene lost 5 bases, with 13 bases spanning the gap. Here the CDR3 reads CAWTTGSEDTQYF. The CDR3 bases are TGTGCCTGGACCACAGGGTCGGAAGATACGCAGTATTTT.

This chain links TRBV7-3 with TRBJ1-1; D is undetermined. The germline V gene encodes CDR1 SGHTA and CDR2 FQGTGA. The CDR3 sequence is 13 residues long. Trimming stripped 1 base from V and 6 bases from J, with 9 bases between. The CDR3 loop reads CASSLIWGSEAFF. DNA of the CDR3: TGTGCCAGCAGCTTAATTTGGGGATCTGAAGCTTTCTTT.

The chain couples TRBV5-1 to TRBJ2-2; 7 bases fit TRBD1. V trimming: 7 bases; J trimming: 2 bases; junction bases outside the gene matches: 5. Per germline, CDR1 SGHRS and CDR2 YFSETQ. The CDR3 is 14 residues long. CDR3 in DNA: TGCGCCAGCCGGGGACAGCCCAACACCGGGGAGCTGTTTTTT. Protein: CASRGQPNTGELFF. Filled out from reference TRBV5-1 and TRBJ2-2, the complete variable domain reads KAGVTQTPRYLIKTRGQQVTLSCSPISGHRSVSWYQQTPGQGLQFLFEYFSETQRNKGNFPGRFSGRQFSNSRSEMNVSTLELGDSALYLCASRGQPNTGELFFGEGSRLTVL.

In this sample, this clonotype turned up a few times. The chain couples TRBV20-1 to TRBJ2-2; no clear D. With 1 base removed from V and 0 bases from J, the gap between germline ends came to 9 bases. Looked up from germline, CDR1 is DFQATT and CDR2 is SNEGSKA (reference sequence). There are 15 residues in the CDR3. The DNA for the CDR3 is TGCAGTGCTAGAGTGGTGGGCGCGAACACCGGGGAGCTGTTTTTT. Residues: CSARVVGANTGELFF.

In its sample, this clonotype was seen many times. The rearrangement uses TRBV10-3 and TRBJ2-1, with 9 bases identical to TRBD1. V dropped 6 bases and J dropped 4; count of bases not matched to a gene: 7. There are 15 residues in the CDR3. Germline V gene data show CDR1 as ENHRY and CDR2 as SYGVKD. The chain's CDR3 is CAIRDPGQGYNEQFF. The DNA for the CDR3 is TGTGCCATCAGGGATCCGGGACAGGGTTACAATGAGCAGTTCTTC.

At least ten counts were recorded for this clonotype. V and J are TRBV29-1 and TRBJ2-1; TRBD2 matches 12 bases. The germline CDR1 and CDR2 sequences are SQVTM and ANQGSEA. CDR3 length equals 15 residues. V trimming: 6 bases; J trimming: 3 bases; junction bases outside the gene matches: 6. The CDR3 DNA follows: TGCAGCGTGGCGGGACTAGCGGGCCACTACAATGAGCAGTTCTTC. It yields the protein CSVAGLAGHYNEQFF.

There are many counts of this clonotype. This chain joins TRBV11-2 and TRBJ1-3; D remains ambiguous. The CDR3 is 18 amino acids. Germline lookup yields CDR1 SGHAT and CDR2 FQNNGV. Between the trimmed V and J ends, which lost 5 bases and 2 bases, there was a span of 22 bases. CDR3 loop: CASSPYKGFALPGNTIYF. CDR3 nucleotide sequence: TGTGCCAGCAGCCCTTACAAAGGGTTCGCGCTCCCTGGAAACACCATATATTTT.

V gene TRBV5-1 combines with J gene TRBJ2-5, with 8 bases that match TRBD2. This CDR3 has 18 amino acids. The V segment lost 0 bases and the J segment 2 bases; nucleotides outside the gene matches: 12. CDR1 is SGHRS and CDR2 is YFSETQ in the germline V gene. CDR3 amino acids: CASSLVALPGGEQETQYF. The CDR3 DNA reads TGCGCCAGCAGCTTGGTGGCCTTACCGGGAGGGGAACAAGAGACCCAGTACTTC.

In its sample, this clonotype was seen many times. J is TRBJ1-2 and V is TRBV7-6, with unresolved D. The CDR3 extends over 15 amino acids. CDR1 and CDR2 (germline): SGHVS, FNYEAQ. The V and J ends lost 2 bases and 0 bases respectively, with 10 bases between them. CDR3 loop: CASSLTPGSNYGYTF. CDR3 bases: TGTGCCAGCAGCTTAACTCCTGGCTCTAACTATGGCTACACCTTC.

This clonotype was detected only a few times. This chain connects TRBV5-1 to TRBJ2-6; 9 bases fit TRBD1. CDR3 size: 21 residues. V lost 3 bases, J lost 0 bases, and 16 bases stayed unmatched. From germline, CDR1 is SGHRS and CDR2 YFSETQ. As DNA, the CDR3 is TGCGCCAGCAGCTGGAAATCCGGGACAGGGCAATTACCCTCTGGGGCCAACGTCCTGACTTTC. Translated: CASSWKSGTGQLPSGANVLTF.

J is TRBJ2-1 and V is TRBV20-1, with 8 bases aligning to TRBD2. In germline, CDR1 is DFQATT, CDR2 SNEGSKA (reference sequence). Unmatched junction bases numbered 4, after V lost 4 bases and J lost 2 bases. CDR3 length: 14 residues. The CDR3 reads CSAIKRGTYNEQFF. The CDR3 nucleotides read TGCAGTGCTATTAAGCGGGGGACCTACAATGAGCAGTTCTTC.

This clonotype has more than one count but fewer than ten. The chain couples TRBV20-1 to TRBJ2-3, with TRBD2 matching over 11 bases. The CDR3 is 15 residues long. From germline, CDR1 is DFQATT and CDR2 SNEGSKA (reference sequence). J lost 3 bases, V lost 6 bases, and 8 bases had no gene match. The DNA of the CDR3 is TGCAGTGCCACACCTAGCGGGAGGAGGACAGATACGCAGTATTTT. Protein product: CSATPSGRRTDTQYF.

This clonotype was detected only a few times. The rearrangement joins TRBV12-3 or TRBV12-4 to TRBJ2-5, with 11 bases fitting TRBD2. The CDR3 consists of 16 residues. V gave up 5 bases and J gave up 2 bases; unmatched junction bases: 7. CDR3 residues: CASSVSGRARQETQYF. The CDR3 coding sequence is TGTGCCAGCAGTGTTAGCGGGAGGGCCCGGCAAGAGACCCAGTACTTC.

Notes on this clonotype: A much larger clone differs by one base, so this may be a read error. This chain joins TRBV20-1 and TRBJ2-1; 10 nucleotides line up with TRBD2. CDR3 length equals 15 residues. Germline CDR1 and CDR2: DFQATT and SNEGSKA (reference sequence). Germline trimming cut 7 bases from V and 4 bases from J; bases unmatched to any gene: 10. The CDR3 spells CSVLRSGREYNEQFF. The CDR3 DNA follows: TGCAGTGTTCTGAGAAGCGGGAGGGAGTACAATGAGCAGTTCTTC.

This clonotype turned up a few times. The genes are TRBV10-3 and TRBJ2-7; 10 bases line up with TRBD2. Trimming took 11 bases from V and 5 from J; bases not matched to a gene: 9. From germline, CDR1 is ENHRY and CDR2 SYGVKD. The CDR3 spans 13 residues. CDR3 DNA: TGTGCCGTCCAAAGCGGGAGGGGCAACGAGCAGTACTTC. This codes for CAVQSGRGNEQYF.